The 30 T cell receptor beta chains below were found in one sample sequenced in a study of blood T cell repertoires in COVID-19. Data came from immunoSEQ multiplex PCR; TCRdb stores just in-frame clones and leaves some out. The sample includes under 500,000 clones, around 89% of them seen just once. Material for sequencing was peripheral blood. Receptors were obtained from a woman in her 30s with acute or convalescent COVID-19.

The genes are TRBV3-1 (or the pseudogene TRBV3-2) and TRBJ2-1, with 8 bases fitting TRBD2. There are 15 residues in the CDR3. V lost 0 bases, J lost 9 bases, and 7 bases stayed unmatched. The V gene's germline CDR1 is LGHDT and CDR2 YNNKEL (reference sequence). The CDR3 reads CASSQEGTRTSEQFF. The CDR3 bases are TGTGCCAGCAGCCAAGAAGGGACTAGGACGAGTGAGCAGTTCTTC.

The V call is TRBV19, the J call TRBJ1-5; D ambiguous. V was trimmed by 6 bases and J by 5 bases, leaving 20 bases between them. The V gene's germline CDR1 is LNHDA and CDR2 SQIVND (reference sequence). CDR3 size: 16 residues. The CDR3 DNA reads TGTGCCAGTAGCCCCGGACTCGGCGGCAAATATCAGCCCCAGCATTTT. Its protein product is CASSPGLGGKYQPQHF. Looking up the rest from reference TRBV19 and TRBJ1-5 gives the full variable domain: DGGITQSPKYLFRKEGQNVTLSCEQNLNHDAMYWYRQDPGQGLRLIYYSQIVNDFQKGDIAEGYSVSREKKESFPLTVTSAQKNPTAFYLCASSPGLGGKYQPQHFGDGTRLSIL.

The rearrangement joins TRBV19 to TRBJ2-3; TRBD1 matches at 10 bases. J was trimmed by 4 bases and V by 8 bases; bases with no gene match: 6. The CDR3 is 14 residues long. Germline-derived CDR1 and CDR2 are LNHDA and SQIVND (reference sequence). The CDR3 region has the DNA TGTGCCAGTCAACGACAGGGGGCATCAGATACGCAGTATTTT. Translation gives CASQRQGASDTQYF.

This clone was picked up one time. The V gene is TRBV11-2, the J gene TRBJ2-2, with D unresolved. Germline-derived CDR1 and CDR2 are SGHAT and FQNNGV. The CDR3 has 16 residues. The V end was cut by 5 bases, the J end by 3 bases, with 16 bases between. The CDR3 DNA sequence: TGTGCCAGCAGCCAAAACGGAGAGCGATACACCGGGGAGCTGTTTTTT. This codes for CASSQNGERYTGELFF.

This chain joins TRBV9 and TRBJ2-1; possibly TRBD1 for D (6 bases). Germline assignment: CDR1 SGDLS and CDR2 YYNGEE. V gave up 4 bases and J gave up 5 bases, with 13 bases separating them. This CDR3 region has 14 residues. CDR3 residues: CASSTGSEHNEQFF. In DNA, the CDR3 is TGTGCCAGCAGCACAGGGAGCGAGCACAATGAGCAGTTCTTC.

This chain joins TRBV6-6 and TRBJ2-3; 7 nucleotides line up with TRBD1. V lost 2 bases and J lost 1; bases outside the gene matches: 3. The length of the CDR3 is 15 residues. Germline values: CDR1 MNHNY, CDR2 SVGAGI (reference sequence). The CDR3 spells CASSYKQGGTDTQYF. CDR3 nucleotides: TGTGCCAGCAGTTACAAGCAGGGGGGCACAGATACGCAGTATTTT.

V gene TRBV27 combines with J gene TRBJ2-1; TRBD2 agrees at 7 bases. V was clipped by 5 bases and J by 5 bases; unmatched bases: 12. Germline-derived CDR1 and CDR2 are MNHEY and SMNVEV (reference sequence). This CDR3 comprises 16 residues. CDR3 amino acids: CASSDRDYNPDNEQFF. The CDR3 nucleotides read TGTGCCAGCAGTGACCGGGACTATAATCCAGACAATGAGCAGTTCTTC.

V usage is TRBV7-3 and J usage is TRBJ2-1; 7 positions agree with TRBD2. The CDR3 spans 16 residues. The germline gives CDR1 SGHTA, CDR2 FQGTGA. V shed 1 base and J 0 bases; nucleotides not matched to a gene: 3. The CDR3 spells CASSLSGGSSYNEQFF. CDR3 nucleotides: TGTGCCAGCAGCTTAAGTGGCGGGAGCTCCTACAATGAGCAGTTCTTC.

The chain has TRBV5-4 and TRBJ1-1; possible D gene TRBD1, 6 bases. The germline V gene has CDR1 SGHNT and CDR2 YYREEE (reference sequence). V was clipped by 0 bases and J by 3 bases, with 15 bases between them. This CDR3 is built from 16 residues. DNA for the CDR3: TGTGCCAGCAGCTTGGCGGGGCAGGGGATGGACACTGAAGCTTTCTTT. Translation: CASSLAGQGMDTEAFF.

V usage is TRBV7-3 and J usage is TRBJ1-2, with D maybe TRBD1 (6 bases). This CDR3 contains 17 residues. Trimming removed 7 bases at V and 8 bases at J, with 29 bases between. CDR1 is SGHTA, CDR2 FQGTGA, per germline. The CDR3 reads CASTVGTKRLLVRGYTF. CDR3 coding DNA: TGTGCCAGCACCGTTGGGACAAAGCGATTGCTAGTAAGGGGCTACACCTTC.

The gene calls are TRBV2 and TRBJ2-1, with D possibly TRBD1 on 5 matching bases. Trimming took off 1 base at V and 0 bases at J, with 10 bases between the two ends. Germline-derived CDR1 and CDR2 are SNHLY and FYNNEI. The length of the CDR3 is 16 residues. For the CDR3, the DNA is TGTGCCAGCAGTGAAGGGGGCTGGAGCTCCTACAATGAGCAGTTCTTC. Translation gives CASSEGGWSSYNEQFF.

This clone was seen a single time. The gene calls are TRBV5-1 and TRBJ1-1; unclear D gene. The ends were cut back, 1 base at V and 1 base at J, with 14 bases in the middle. The CDR3 runs to 16 residues. CDR1 and CDR2 (germline): SGHRS, YFSETQ. The CDR3 coding sequence is TGCGCCAGCAGCTTGATCCCGCAGGATACGAACACTGAAGCTTTCTTT. As protein: CASSLIPQDTNTEAFF.

This rearrangement joins TRBV19 to TRBJ2-1, with 12 positions matching TRBD1. CDR3 length: 15 amino acids. Germline V lookup: CDR1 LNHDA, CDR2 SQIVND (reference sequence). With 4 bases clipped from V and 6 bases from J, the junction kept 4 bases outside the gene matches. In DNA, the CDR3 is TGTGCCAGTAGTAACCGGGACAGGGGGCTCAATGAGCAGTTCTTC. Protein: CASSNRDRGLNEQFF.

This clone has ten or more counts. The rearrangement uses TRBV7-2 and TRBJ2-3, with D possibly TRBD2 on 6 matching bases. Germline V CDR1 and CDR2: SGHTA, FQGNSA. The CDR3 is 14 residues long. Trimming pared 1 base from V and 5 bases from J, leaving 10 bases between. This CDR3 reads CASSLVGGLDTQYF. CDR3 in DNA: TGTGCCAGCAGCTTAGTAGGAGGGCTAGATACGCAGTATTTT.

This chain joins TRBV28 and TRBJ2-1, with D tentatively TRBD2 (6 bases). V lost 7 bases, J lost 7 bases, and 20 bases lay in between. Looked up from germline, CDR1 is MDHEN and CDR2 is SYDVKM. This CDR3 comprises 15 residues. Here the CDR3 reads CASTDLEGGYNEQFF. DNA for the CDR3: TGTGCCAGCACCGATCTGGAGGGCGGGTATAATGAGCAGTTCTTC.

V usage is TRBV14 and J usage is TRBJ1-2; TRBD1 agrees at 7 bases. Germline trimming cut 3 bases from V and 0 bases from J; bases unmatched to any gene: 10. The V gene's germline CDR1 is SGHDN and CDR2 FVKESK. CDR3 length: 17 residues. CDR3 protein: CASSHRDSTSPNYGYTF. The CDR3 nucleotides are TGTGCCAGCAGCCACCGGGACAGCACTTCACCTAACTATGGCTACACCTTC.

A remark on this clone: The same CDR3 also results from other DNA sequences found in this sample. The gene calls are TRBV20-1 and TRBJ2-7; no clear D. This CDR3 has 11 residues. Trimming removed 3 bases at V and 1 base at J, with 4 bases between. In germline, CDR1 is DFQATT, CDR2 SNEGSKA (reference sequence). The CDR3 sequence is CSASSSYEQYF. CDR3 DNA: TGCAGTGCTAGTTCGTCCTACGAGCAGTACTTC.

The chain uses TRBV18 and TRBJ1-2; D remains unclear. The V gene lost 4 bases and the J gene lost 4 bases, with 7 bases spanning the gap. Germline lookup yields CDR1 KGHSH and CDR2 LQKENI. This CDR3 is built from 12 residues. Here the CDR3 reads CASSQDTYGYTF. The CDR3 DNA reads as TGTGCCAGCTCACAAGACACCTATGGCTACACCTTC.

V gene TRBV10-3 combines with J gene TRBJ1-5; the D gene is possibly TRBD1 (6 bases). Germline V gene data show CDR1 as ENHRY and CDR2 as SYGVKD. The CDR3 sequence is 14 residues long. V was clipped by 4 bases and J by 4 bases, with 11 bases between them. The DNA for the CDR3 is TGTGCCATCAGTGTAGACGGACAGAATCAGCCCCAGCATTTT. It yields the protein CAISVDGQNQPQHF.

The rearrangement joins TRBV5-1 to TRBJ2-3; 9 positions match TRBD1. Germline V gives CDR1 SGHRS, CDR2 YFSETQ. With V trimmed by 2 bases and J by 5 bases, 12 bases remained unmatched. CDR3 length: 17 residues. The CDR3: CASSLGTGLMVGDTQYF. In DNA, the CDR3 is TGCGCCAGCAGCTTAGGGACAGGGTTGATGGTTGGAGATACGCAGTATTTT.

This clone was counted a few times. The chain carries TRBV19 and TRBJ1-4; D gene ambiguous. This CDR3 has 13 amino acids. From germline, CDR1 is LNHDA and CDR2 SQIVND (reference sequence). The germline V and J ends were trimmed by 5 bases and 8 bases, with 12 bases remaining between them. The CDR3 nucleotides read TGTGCCAGTAGTGGTTCTGGGAGAGAAAAACTGTTTTTT. This encodes CASSGSGREKLFF.

In DNA, the CDR3 is TGCGCCAGCAGCCAAGGAGGGACAGGGATGCGAGAGACCCAGTACTTC. Translation gives CASSQGGTGMRETQYF. The chain couples TRBV4-1 to TRBJ2-5; 9 nucleotides match TRBD1. The CDR3 sequence is 16 residues long. In germline, CDR1 is MGHRA, CDR2 YSYEKL. V shed 1 base, J shed 4 bases, and the junction held 7 bases outside the gene matches.

V is TRBV13 and J is TRBJ2-7; TRBD1 matches 7 bases. The germline V gene encodes CDR1 PRHDT and CDR2 FYEKMQ (reference sequence). The CDR3 contains 15 residues. V shed 6 bases, J shed 2 bases, and the junction held 10 bases outside the gene matches. The CDR3 region is CASSINSGQPYEQYF. DNA of the CDR3: TGTGCCAGCAGTATTAACTCGGGACAGCCCTACGAGCAGTACTTC.

The rearrangement uses TRBV18 and TRBJ1-1; a possible D gene is TRBD1 (5 bases). CDR1 is KGHSH, CDR2 LQKENI, per germline. V was cut by 2 bases and J by 0 bases, with 13 bases left in between. This CDR3 is built from 16 residues. The chain's CDR3 is CASSPLAGPLNTEAFF. The CDR3 DNA is TGTGCCAGCTCACCATTAGCGGGGCCGTTGAACACTGAAGCTTTCTTT.

This sequence joins TRBV7-9 and TRBJ2-2; 8 bases fit TRBD1. The CDR3 is 14 residues long. The trim removed 6 bases at V and 3 bases at J, leaving 3 bases unmatched. Germline assignment: CDR1 SEHNR and CDR2 FQNEAQ (reference sequence). CDR3 nucleotide sequence: TGTGCCAGCAGTCGACAGGGGTACACCGGGGAGCTGTTTTTT. Protein: CASSRQGYTGELFF.

V usage is TRBV7-2 and J usage is TRBJ2-1, with 8 bases fitting TRBD2. CDR1 and CDR2 (germline): SGHTA, FQGNSA. V gave up 2 bases and J gave up 5 bases; unmatched junction bases: 5. CDR3 length equals 15 residues. The CDR3 DNA follows: TGTGCCAGCAGCTTAACGGGGGGGCTTAACAATGAGCAGTTCTTC. This codes for CASSLTGGLNNEQFF.

This chain uses TRBV6-5 with TRBJ2-7; a possible D gene is TRBD1 (6 bases). The CDR3 sequence is 15 residues long. Per germline, CDR1 MNHEY and CDR2 SVGAGI. V shed 0 bases and J shed 1 base, with 10 bases lying between them. CDR3 nucleotide sequence: TGTGCCAGCAGTTACTCGGGGACAAGATCCTACGAGCAGTACTTC. Protein: CASSYSGTRSYEQYF.

The chain recombines TRBV28 with TRBJ1-1; TRBD1 is a possible D gene (5 bases). V was cut by 8 bases and J by 1 base, with 23 bases left in between. The CDR3 length is 17 residues. CDR1 and CDR2 (germline): MDHEN, SYDVKM. CDR3 DNA sequence: TGTGCCAGCCGCTTAATCACCGGGGGAGTAAGGAACACTGAAGCTTTCTTT. Protein product: CASRLITGGVRNTEAFF.

This clone is a singleton in its sample. The chain employs TRBV5-4 and TRBJ2-5, with TRBD2 matching 10 bases. This CDR3 has 15 residues. V shed 2 bases, J shed 4 bases, and the junction held 5 bases outside the gene matches. Germline CDR1 SGHNT, CDR2 YYREEE (reference sequence). The CDR3 spells CASSLAGGPGETQYF. The CDR3 DNA follows: TGTGCCAGCAGCTTAGCGGGGGGGCCCGGAGAGACCCAGTACTTC. Using reference TRBV5-4 and TRBJ2-5 for the parts outside the CDR3, the full variable domain is ETGVTQSPTHLIKTRGQQVTLRCSSQSGHNTVSWYQQALGQGPQFIFQYYREEENGRGNFPPRFSGLQFPNYSSELNVNALELDDSALYLCASSLAGGPGETQYFGPGTRLLVL.

This clone appeared once. The chain joins TRBV5-1 to TRBJ1-5; 8 positions match TRBD1. The junction had 1 base not matched to a gene; V was cut back by 0 bases and J by 2 bases. The CDR3 has 15 amino acids. Germline V CDR1 and CDR2: SGHRS, YFSETQ. The CDR3 DNA reads TGCGCCAGCAGCTTGGCAGGGGGCGGCAATCAGCCCCAGCATTTT. Encoded protein: CASSLAGGGNQPQHF.